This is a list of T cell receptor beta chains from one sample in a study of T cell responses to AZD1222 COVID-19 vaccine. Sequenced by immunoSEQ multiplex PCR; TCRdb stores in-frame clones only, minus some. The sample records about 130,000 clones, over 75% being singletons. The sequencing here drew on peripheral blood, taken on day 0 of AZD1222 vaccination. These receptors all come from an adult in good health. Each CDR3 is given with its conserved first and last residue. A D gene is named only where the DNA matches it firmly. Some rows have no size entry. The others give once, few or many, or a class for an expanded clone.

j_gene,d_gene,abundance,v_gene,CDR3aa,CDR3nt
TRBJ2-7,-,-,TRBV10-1,CASSESETYSEQYF,TGCGCCAGCAGTGAGTCTGAAACTTACAGTGAGCAGTACTTC
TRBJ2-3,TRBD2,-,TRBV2,CASSPSGGLPDTQYF,TGTGCCAGCAGCCCTAGCGGGGGTCTCCCAGATACGCAGTATTTT
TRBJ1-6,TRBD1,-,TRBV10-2,CASSFYFSGTGPNNSPLHF,TGCGCCAGCAGTTTTTACTTCTCCGGGACAGGACCCAATAATTCACCCCTCCACTTT
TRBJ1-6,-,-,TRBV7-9,CASSSPRGGPRSPLHF,TGTGCCAGCAGCTCCCCCCGGGGGGGCCCGCGTTCACCCCTCCACTTT
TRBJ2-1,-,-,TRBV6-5,CASSYWSGGRNEQFF,TGTGCCAGCAGTTACTGGTCAGGGGGGAGAAATGAGCAGTTCTTC
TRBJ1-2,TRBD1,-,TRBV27,CASSLPHPGQVYGYTF,TGTGCCAGCAGTTTACCTCACCCGGGACAGGTATATGGCTACACCTTC
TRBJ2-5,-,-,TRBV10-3,CAISDHADFETQYF,TGTGCCATCTCAGATCACGCGGATTTCGAGACCCAGTACTTC
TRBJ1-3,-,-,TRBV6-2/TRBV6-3,CASSSAGAGNTIYF,TGTGCCAGCAGCTCCGCCGGGGCTGGAAACACCATATATTTT
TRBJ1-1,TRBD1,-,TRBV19,CASSIDRNDRGLREAFF,TGTGCCAGTAGTATAGACCGTAACGACAGGGGGCTACGGGAAGCTTTCTTT
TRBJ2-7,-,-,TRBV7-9,CASSSIYEQYF,TGTGCCAGCAGCTCGATCTACGAGCAGTACTTC
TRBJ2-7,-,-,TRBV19,CASSFAGTSSYEQYF,TGTGCCAGTAGTTTCGCCGGGACAAGCTCCTACGAGCAGTACTTC
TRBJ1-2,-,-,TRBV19,CASSIVRTQGFVDYGYTF,TGTGCCAGTAGTATAGTTAGAACGCAGGGGTTCGTAGACTATGGCTACACCTTC
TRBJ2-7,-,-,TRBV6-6,CASSYGISYEQYF,TGTGCCAGCAGTTACGGAATCTCCTACGAGCAGTACTTC
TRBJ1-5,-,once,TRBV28,CASSFGVQPQHF,TGTGCCAGCAGTTTTGGTGTGCAGCCCCAGCATTTT
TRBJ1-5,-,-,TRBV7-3,CASSIERNQPQHF,TGTGCCAGCAGCATTGAGAGGAATCAGCCCCAGCATTTT
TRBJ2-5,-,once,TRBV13,CASSSTSEGWETQYF,TGTGCCAGCAGTTCCACATCGGAGGGTTGGGAGACCCAGTACTTC
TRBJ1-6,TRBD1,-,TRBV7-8,CASTQDLLTGVNSPLHF,TGTGCCAGCACCCAAGACTTATTGACAGGGGTCAATTCACCCCTCCACTTT
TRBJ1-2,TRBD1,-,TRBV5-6,CASSFTRDRDYGYTF,TGTGCCAGCAGCTTTACCCGGGACAGGGACTATGGCTACACCTTC
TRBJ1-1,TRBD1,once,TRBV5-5,CASSSAPQGARGTEAFF,TGTGCCAGCAGCTCCGCCCCACAGGGGGCCCGGGGCACTGAAGCTTTCTTT
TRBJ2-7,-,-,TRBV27,CASSSYISSYEQYF,TGTGCCAGCAGTTCCTACATTAGCTCCTACGAGCAGTACTTC
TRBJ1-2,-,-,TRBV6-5,CASGSGDGYTF,TGTGCCAGCGGCTCAGGGGACGGCTACACCTTC
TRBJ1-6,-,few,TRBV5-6,CASSRDMRYNSPLHF,TGTGCCAGCAGTCGGGACATGCGTTATAATTCACCCCTCCACTTT
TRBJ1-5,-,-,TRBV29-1,CSGSRPGEVRSCQPQHF,TGCAGCGGTTCTCGCCCCGGGGAAGTCCGATCGTGTCAGCCCCAGCATTTT
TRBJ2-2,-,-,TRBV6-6,CASRQANTGELFF,TGTGCCAGCAGACAGGCGAACACCGGGGAGCTGTTTTTT
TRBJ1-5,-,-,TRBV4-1,CASSQGQNQPQHF,TGCGCCAGCAGCCAAGGACAGAATCAGCCCCAGCATTTT
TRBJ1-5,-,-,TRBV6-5,CASSYSRGLGQPQHF,TGTGCCAGCAGTTACTCGCGGGGACTTGGACAGCCCCAGCATTTT
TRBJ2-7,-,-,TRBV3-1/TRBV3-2,CASSQVRSEQYF,TGTGCCAGCAGCCAAGTAAGGTCCGAGCAGTACTTC
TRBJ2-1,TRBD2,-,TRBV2,CASSGWEGQFSYNEQFF,TGTGCCAGCAGTGGGTGGGAGGGGCAATTCTCCTACAATGAGCAGTTCTTC
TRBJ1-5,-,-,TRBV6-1,CASSEFWWQGYQPQHF,TGTGCCAGCAGTGAATTTTGGTGGCAGGGATATCAGCCCCAGCATTTT
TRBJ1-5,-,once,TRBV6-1,CASSEFLGGREDQPQHF,TGTGCCAGCAGTGAATTTCTCGGGGGGAGGGAGGATCAGCCCCAGCATTTT
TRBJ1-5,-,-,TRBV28,CASSPTRGVGSNQPQHF,TGTGCCAGCAGCCCTACCCGGGGAGTCGGGAGCAATCAGCCCCAGCATTTT
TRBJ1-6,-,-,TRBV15,CATSRDGAAPNSPLHF,TGTGCCACCAGCAGAGATGGGGCGGCTCCTAATTCACCCCTCCACTTT
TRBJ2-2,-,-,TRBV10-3,CAISDNTNYRVPGELFF,TGTGCCATCAGTGACAATACCAACTACAGGGTTCCCGGGGAGCTGTTTTTT
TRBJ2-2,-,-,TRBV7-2,CASSLWVQGTGELFF,TGTGCCAGCAGCTTATGGGTCCAGGGCACCGGGGAGCTGTTTTTT
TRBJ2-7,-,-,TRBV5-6,CASSFAGKAYEQYF,TGTGCCAGCAGCTTCGCAGGGAAGGCCTACGAGCAGTACTTC
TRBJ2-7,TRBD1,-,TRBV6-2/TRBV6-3,CASSWGQRDEQYF,TGTGCCAGCAGTTGGGGACAGCGAGACGAGCAGTACTTC
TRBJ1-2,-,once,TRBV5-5,CASSFGGKGGYTF,TGTGCCAGCAGCTTCGGGGGGAAGGGAGGCTACACCTTC
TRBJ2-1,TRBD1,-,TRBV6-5,CASSSGTAKPKQFF,TGTGCCAGCAGTTCCGGGACAGCAAAGCCGAAGCAGTTCTTC
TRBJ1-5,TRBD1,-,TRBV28,CASSPRTTGYQPQHF,TGTGCCAGCAGTCCACGAACGACAGGGTATCAGCCCCAGCATTTT
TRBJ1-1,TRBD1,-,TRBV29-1,CSVANVQGWNTEAFF,TGCAGCGTTGCCAACGTACAGGGGTGGAACACTGAAGCTTTCTTT
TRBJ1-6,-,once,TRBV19,CASSIENSPLHF,TGTGCCAGTAGTATTGAAAATTCACCCCTCCACTTT
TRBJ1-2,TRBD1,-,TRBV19,CASSGTGSFGYGYTF,TGTGCCAGTTCCGGGACAGGGTCCTTCGGCTATGGCTACACCTTC
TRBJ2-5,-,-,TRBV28,CASSLLVRPQETQYF,TGTGCCAGCAGTTTACTCGTCCGGCCCCAAGAGACCCAGTACTTC
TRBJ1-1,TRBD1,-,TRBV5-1,CASTRDRQTLNTEAFF,TGCGCCAGCACTCGGGACAGGCAGACCTTGAACACTGAAGCTTTCTTT
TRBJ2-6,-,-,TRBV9,CASSVRVRDAGANVLTF,TGTGCCAGCAGCGTTAGGGTAAGGGACGCTGGGGCCAACGTCCTGACTTTC
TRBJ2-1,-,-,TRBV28,CASREGVLTDNEQFF,TGTGCCAGCAGGGAGGGGGTACTTACGGACAATGAGCAGTTCTTC
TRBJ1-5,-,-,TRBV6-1,CASSEKYSNQPQHF,TGTGCCAGCAGTGAAAAATATAGCAATCAGCCCCAGCATTTT
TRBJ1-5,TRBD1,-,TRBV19,CASSPAGQGNQPQHF,TGTGCCAGTAGCCCGGCCGGACAGGGAAATCAGCCCCAGCATTTT